These 17 T cell receptor beta chains came from one sample sequenced in a study of OX40 agonist ivuxolimab in advanced cancers. TCRdb's copy holds only in-frame clones and misses some; the assay was immunoSEQ multiplex PCR. This sample has some 83,000 clones, with 75% to 95% found just once. Sequences were derived from CD4+ or CD8+ T cells sorted from blood, sampled in a trial of the OX40 agonist ivuxolimab. Receptors were obtained from an adult with an advanced solid tumor such as melanoma, head and neck, liver or kidney cancer.

V and J are TRBV28 and TRBJ1-6; 8 nucleotides agree with TRBD1. J lost 10 bases, V lost 3 bases, and 8 bases had no gene match. The CDR3 contains 15 residues. Looked up from germline, CDR1 is MDHEN and CDR2 is SYDVKM. The CDR3 coding sequence is TGTGCCAGCAGTTTGACAGGGGAGAGTGGATCACCCCTCCACTTT. This translates into CASSLTGESGSPLHF.

The chain uses TRBV6-5 and TRBJ2-1, with TRBD2 as a possible D gene (5 bases). Trimming shortened V by 5 bases and J by 0 bases, and 11 bases separated the two germline ends. The CDR3 runs 15 residues. In germline, CDR1 is MNHEY, CDR2 SVGAGI. The CDR3 reads CASSPTISSYNEQFF. In DNA form, the CDR3 reads TGTGCCAGCAGTCCGACTATTAGCTCCTACAATGAGCAGTTCTTC.

This chain uses TRBV4-3 with TRBJ2-7; D possibly matches TRBD1 or TRBD2 (5 bases each). Trimming removed 1 base from V and 1 base from J, with 11 bases in between. Germline values: CDR1 LGHNA, CDR2 YSLEER. The CDR3 loop spans 15 amino acids. CDR3 DNA sequence: TGCGCCAGCAGCCAAGTCGGGGCAGGTTCCTACGAGCAGTACTTC. Its translation is CASSQVGAGSYEQYF.

This chain's CDR3 is CASSQEFIGQGLGGYTF. The CDR3 region has the DNA TGCGCCAGCAGCCAAGAATTTATCGGACAGGGGTTAGGTGGCTACACCTTC. V and J are TRBV4-3 and TRBJ1-2; 9 bases align to TRBD1. Per the germline V gene, CDR1 is LGHNA and CDR2 is YSLEER. V lost 0 bases and J lost 7; bases outside the gene matches: 12. The CDR3 sequence is 17 residues long.

The chain has TRBV28 and TRBJ2-3; no definite D call. Germline CDR1 and CDR2: MDHEN and SYDVKM. The V end was cut by 6 bases, the J end by 7 bases, with 11 bases between. The CDR3 is 12 residues long. The CDR3: CASSRAPNTQYF. CDR3 nucleotides: TGTGCCAGCAGCCGCGCGCCGAATACGCAGTATTTT. Drawing the rest from reference TRBV28 and TRBJ2-3, the complete variable domain is DVKVTQSSRYLVKRTGEKVFLECVQDMDHENMFWYRQDPGLGLRLIYFSYDVKMKEKGDIPEGYSVSREKKERFSLILESASTNQTSMYLCASSRAPNTQYFGPGTRLTVL.

The chain links TRBV30 to TRBJ2-3, with 8 bases matching TRBD1. This CDR3 has 15 amino acids. Trimming at V came to 2 bases and at J to 4 bases, leaving 8 bases not matched to a gene. Germline CDR1 reads GTSNPN; CDR2 reads SVGIG (reference sequence). The CDR3 loop is CAWSQGQGFPDTQYF. Written as DNA, the CDR3 is TGTGCCTGGAGTCAAGGACAGGGATTTCCAGATACGCAGTATTTT. Combining the CDR3 with reference TRBV30 and TRBJ2-3 gives the whole variable domain SQTIHQWPATLVQPVGSPLSLECTVEGTSNPNLYWYRQAAGRGLQLLFYSVGIGQISSEVPQNLSASRPQDRQFILSSKKLLLSDSGFYLCAWSQGQGFPDTQYFGPGTRLTVL.

This chain uses TRBV30 with TRBJ1-1; D call uncertain. This CDR3 comprises 13 residues. V shed 1 base and J shed 5 bases, with 11 bases lying between them. Germline V gene lookup returns CDR1 GTSNPN and CDR2 SVGIG (reference sequence). CDR3 sequence: CAWSAEQRTEAFF. In DNA form, the CDR3 reads TGTGCCTGGAGTGCCGAACAGAGGACTGAAGCTTTCTTT.

The V and J genes are TRBV27 and TRBJ2-5; TRBD2 matches at 8 bases. Germline assignment: CDR1 MNHEY and CDR2 SMNVEV (reference sequence). V gave up 5 bases and J gave up 5 bases; unmatched junction bases: 7. CDR3 length: 14 residues. The CDR3 bases are TGTGCCAGCAGTACCCGGACTAGCAAGGAGACCCAGTACTTC. Its translation: CASSTRTSKETQYF.

The chain combines TRBV28 with TRBJ1-1; weak D call: TRBD1 (5 bases). CDR1 MDHEN and CDR2 SYDVKM come from the germline V gene. The CDR3 sequence is 12 residues long. V lost 2 bases to trimming and J lost 6 bases, with 7 bases between them. The CDR3 loop reads CASSLRGAEAFF. The CDR3 nucleotides are TGTGCCAGCAGTTTAAGAGGGGCTGAAGCTTTCTTT.

The chain uses TRBV30 and TRBJ2-1, with D tentatively TRBD1 (6 bases). The CDR3 runs to 13 residues. Germline V gene data show CDR1 as GTSNPN and CDR2 as SVGIG (reference sequence). Trimming took off 3 bases at V and 8 bases at J, with 14 bases between the two ends. CDR3 sequence (DNA): TGTGCCTGGAGCATACAGGGAACCGATGAGCAGTTCTTC. It specifies CAWSIQGTDEQFF.

CDR3 in DNA: TGTGCCTGGAGTATTTCTAATGAGCAGTTCTTC. Its translation is CAWSISNEQFF. This sequence joins TRBV30 and TRBJ2-1, with D uncertain. Germline V gene data show CDR1 as GTSNPN and CDR2 as SVGIG (reference sequence). The CDR3 sequence is 11 residues long. V was cut by 2 bases and J by 7 bases, with 6 bases left in between.

The rearrangement joins TRBV2 to TRBJ1-6; 8 nucleotides match TRBD1. The CDR3 loop spans 15 amino acids. V was clipped by 8 bases and J by 2 bases; unmatched bases: 5. In germline, CDR1 is SNHLY, CDR2 FYNNEI. The CDR3 loop is CASGLQGAYNSPLHF. DNA for the CDR3: TGTGCCAGCGGGCTACAGGGGGCCTATAATTCACCCCTCCACTTT.

The chain joins TRBV2 to TRBJ1-5; TRBD1 matches at 7 bases. Germline values: CDR1 SNHLY, CDR2 FYNNEI. J gave up 7 bases and V 1 base, and 4 bases lay outside the gene matches. The CDR3 is 14 amino acids. The CDR3 region has the DNA TGTGCCAGCAGTGAAGAGGGGGCTTGGCAGCCCCAGCATTTT. It yields the protein CASSEEGAWQPQHF. Filled out from reference TRBV2 and TRBJ1-5, the complete variable domain reads EPEVTQTPSHQVTQMGQEVILRCVPISNHLYFYWYRQILGQKVEFLVSFYNNEISEKSEIFDDQFSVERPDGSNFTLKIRSTKLEDSAMYFCASSEEGAWQPQHFGDGTRLSIL.

The V call is TRBV6-5, the J call TRBJ1-2; 7 bases fit TRBD1. The CDR3 spans 13 residues. In germline, CDR1 is MNHEY, CDR2 SVGAGI. With 6 bases clipped from V and 9 bases from J, the junction kept 10 bases outside the gene matches. The CDR3 bases are TGTGCCAGCAGAAGACAGGGTCGTGATAGCTACACCTTC. This gives the protein CASRRQGRDSYTF.

The chain joins TRBV21-1 to TRBJ2-3; TRBD2 was called by the table and not checked on the DNA. TRBV21-1 is a known pseudogene. The CDR3 has 17 amino acids. The CDR3 is CASSKRVAGGPGDTQYF. DNA for the CDR3: TGTGCCAGCAGCAAAAGGGTAGCGGGAGGGCCGGGGGATACGCAGTATTTT.

The chain joins TRBV30 to TRBJ2-3; D gene unclear. Trimming removed 1 base from V and 6 bases from J, with 5 bases in between. Per germline, CDR1 GTSNPN and CDR2 SVGIG (reference sequence). The CDR3 is made up of 11 amino acids. CDR3 nucleotides: TGTGCCTGGAGTGATGCGGATACGCAGTATTTT. It codes for CAWSDADTQYF.

The chain carries TRBV7-9 and TRBJ2-1; 7 nucleotides agree with TRBD2. The CDR3 covers 18 residues. V was clipped by 4 bases and J by 7 bases; unmatched bases: 19. Germline V gives CDR1 SEHNR, CDR2 FQNEAQ (reference sequence). The CDR3 sequence: CASSSPGGSASPGNEQFF. Written as DNA, the CDR3 is TGTGCCAGCAGCTCCCCGGGGGGTAGCGCGTCCCCGGGGAATGAGCAGTTCTTC.